These T cell receptor beta chains were read from a single sample in a study of T cell changes during pregnancy in multiple sclerosis. Repertoires were generated with immunoSEQ multiplex PCR, while TCRdb's copy carries only in-frame clones and drops some. This sample has fewer than 65,000 clones, with 90% to 95% found just once. The sequenced sample was peripheral blood, obtained after pregnancy. These receptors originate from a female donor in good health, enrolled as a control in a pregnancy study. Both conserved end residues are part of each CDR3. The order of the fields is D gene, clone size, J gene, V gene, CDR3 DNA, CDR3 protein. The D gene is left open where the match is weak. Clone size, where shown, is once, few, many, or a class for clones that have expanded.

NA | once | TRBJ1-5 | TRBV7-2 | TGTGCCAGCAGCCGGACAGCTTATAGCAATCAGCCCCAGCATTTT | CASSRTAYSNQPQHF
NA | NA | TRBJ2-2 | TRBV9 | TGTGCCAGCAGCAGGCGCCGGGACTTCAACACCGGGGAGCTGTTTTTT | CASSRRRDFNTGELFF
NA | NA | TRBJ1-1 | TRBV27 | TGTGCCAGCAGTTTGACAGGAACTGAAGCTTTCTTT | CASSLTGTEAFF
TRBD2 | NA | TRBJ2-1 | TRBV9 | TGTGCCAGCAGTGAGTTGGCGGGGGGGGCCTACAATGAGCAGTTCTTC | CASSELAGGAYNEQFF
NA | few | TRBJ1-4 | TRBV7-2 | TGTGCCAGCAGCTCGAACTCGGCAACTAATGAAAAACTGTTTTTT | CASSSNSATNEKLFF
NA | few | TRBJ1-1 | TRBV23-1 | TGCGCCAGCATTACAAATGCGGGTGTGGACAGCCCAGAAGCTTTCTTT | CASITNAGVDSPEAFF
NA | NA | TRBJ1-4 | TRBV5-1 | TGCGCCAGCAGCTCAGATATGGAAAAACTGTTTTTT | CASSSDMEKLFF
NA | NA | TRBJ1-2 | TRBV5-6 | TGTGCCAGCAGCTGGGGACTGATGGGTAGTGACTATGGCTACACCTTC | CASSWGLMGSDYGYTF
TRBD1 | NA | TRBJ1-2 | TRBV7-2 | TGTGCCAGCAGCATGACAGGGGTCGGCTACACCTTC | CASSMTGVGYTF
TRBD2 | NA | TRBJ2-7 | TRBV29-1 | TGCAGCGTTGAAGGAGGGACTAGCGGGGTAGAATACGAGCAGTACTTC | CSVEGGTSGVEYEQYF
NA | NA | TRBJ2-7 | TRBV18 | TGTGCCAGCTCACCATCGCTAACGGGGTACGAGCAGTACTTC | CASSPSLTGYEQYF
TRBD1 | NA | TRBJ1-5 | TRBV18 | TGTGCCAGCTCGGTGGACAGGGGTGAGCCCCAGCATTTT | CASSVDRGEPQHF
TRBD1 | NA | TRBJ2-7 | TRBV30 | TGTGCCTGGAGCGCACCTGACAGGGGATCCGAGCAGTACTTC | CAWSAPDRGSEQYF
NA | NA | TRBJ2-3 | TRBV5-1 | TGCGCCAGCAGCTTGCCTAGCACAGATACGCAGTATTTT | CASSLPSTDTQYF
NA | NA | TRBJ1-5 | TRBV5-8 | TGTGCCAGCAGCTCGGGTAGACTTTATAGCAATCAGCCCCAGCATTTT | CASSSGRLYSNQPQHF
NA | once | TRBJ2-5 | TRBV13 | TGTGCCAGCAGCGTCGGCCAAGAGACCCAGTACTTC | CASSVGQETQYF
TRBD1 | NA | TRBJ1-1 | TRBV2 | TGTGCCAGCAGGGCCGCCGGGACAGGGTACGGGGCTTTCTTT | CASRAAGTGYGAFF
TRBD1 | NA | TRBJ1-5 | TRBV2 | TGTGCCAGCAGTGAAGCGGGACAGGGGGATCAGCCCCAGCATTTT | CASSEAGQGDQPQHF
TRBD1 | NA | TRBJ1-1 | TRBV4-3 | TGCGCCAGCAGCCGGACGGACAGGGCCAACACTGAAGCTTTCTTT | CASSRTDRANTEAFF
NA | NA | TRBJ1-3 | TRBV29-1 | TGCAGCGTTGATCTTCTCTCTGGAAACACCATATATTTT | CSVDLLSGNTIYF
TRBD2 | NA | TRBJ2-2 | TRBV7-6 | TGTGCCAGCAGCTCGTCAATCGGGGGGGCCGGGGAGCTGTTTTTT | CASSSSIGGAGELFF
TRBD1 | once | TRBJ1-6 | TRBV4-1 | TGCGCCAGCAGCATAGAATTAACAGGGGCAGCTGATTCACCCCTCCACTTT | CASSIELTGAADSPLHF
NA | once | TRBJ1-1 | TRBV29-1 | TGCAGCGTTGGCACAGGGAACACTGAAGCTTTCTTT | CSVGTGNTEAFF
NA | NA | TRBJ1-1 | TRBV19 | TGTGCCAGTAGCTTATCCGGGTTAAACACTGAAGCTTTCTTT | CASSLSGLNTEAFF
TRBD1 | NA | TRBJ1-1 | TRBV19 | TGTGCCAGTAGTACGGGACAGGGTAACACTGAAGCTTTCTTT | CASSTGQGNTEAFF
TRBD2 | NA | TRBJ2-1 | TRBV7-8 | TGTGCCAGCAGCGCGACAGCGGGACTATTAAGCAATGAGCAGTTCTTC | CASSATAGLLSNEQFF
NA | NA | TRBJ2-1 | TRBV18 | TGTGCCAGCTCACCACAGGGGTTAGATGAGCAGTTCTTC | CASSPQGLDEQFF
NA | NA | TRBJ1-1 | TRBV6-1 | TGTGCCAGCAGTGAATTGAATGACGGGACTGAAGCTTTCTTT | CASSELNDGTEAFF
TRBD1 | NA | TRBJ1-1 | TRBV7-9 | TGTGCCAGCAGCACCGGGACAGGGGGACCCTTGAACACTGAAGCTTTCTTT | CASSTGTGGPLNTEAFF